The source of this T cell receptor (beta chain) is a study of blood T cell repertoires in COVID-19. Across the whole study: Samples came from the United States, Italy and Spain, spanning acute and convalescent COVID-19. From T cells, B-cell-depleted T cells, or PBMCs came the material, which was cDNA or gDNA.

Original processing notes: Nucleated cell number was recorded as an estimate derived from reference gene primer amplification. The assay was immunoSEQ multiplex PCR, and TCRdb's table has in-frame clones only and misses some. V and J calls and clone size follow that table, whereas D and trimming were derived from the DNA. The sample includes 70,000 to 100,000 clones, roughly 80% of them seen just once. Germline V CDR1 and CDR2: SGDLS, YYNGEE. CDR3 length: 17 amino acids. V lost 0 bases to trimming and J lost 2 bases; unmatched junction nucleotides: 5. The sequence came from an elderly woman with acute or convalescent COVID-19. V usage is TRBV9 and J usage is TRBJ2-1, with 10 bases fitting TRBD2. Sequenced input: peripheral blood. Here the CDR3 reads CASSVGYSGGPYNEQFF. DNA of the CDR3: TGTGCCAGCAGCGTAGGGTATAGCGGGGGGCCCTACAATGAGCAGTTCTTC.